This T cell receptor beta chain is drawn from a study of a mutant IDH1 vaccine in newly diagnosed glioma. The overall study: Earlier therapy was either radiotherapy, temozolomide, or both, and most got both.

Time point specified: week 5, during vaccination. Doses consisted of 300 ug of mutant IDH1 20-mer peptide each, paired with topical imiquimod. As concerns this clone: No antigen is known for it.

The V gene's germline CDR1 is SGHTS and CDR2 YDEGEE. V was clipped by 1 base and J by 4 bases; unmatched bases: 11. The CDR3 sequence is 18 residues long. Only in-frame clones appear in the TCRdb table, and some are missing; sequencing was by immunoSEQ multiplex PCR. The top ten clones hold about 4.6% of a sample with some 60,000 clones, approximately 90% of them seen once. The receptor was derived from a middle-aged woman with glioma. This chain connects TRBV5-8 to TRBJ2-2; TRBD2 matches 9 bases. This material consisted of PBMCs, taken from a glioma patient whose treatment included an IDH1 peptide vaccine. The CDR3 nucleotides are TGTGCCAGCAGCTTGTACGGACAGAGCGGGGGGCGCACCGGGGAGCTGTTTTTT. Translated, it gives CASSLYGQSGGRTGELFF.